These T cell receptor beta chains were read from a single sample in a study of T cell responses to AZD1222 COVID-19 vaccine. Data came from immunoSEQ multiplex PCR; TCRdb stores just in-frame clones and leaves some out. The sample has roughly 97,000 clones, around 89% seen once. Source: peripheral blood, taken on day 0 of AZD1222 vaccination. These TCRs come from an adult in good health. Each CDR3 is given with its conserved first and last residue. D genes are given only for firm matches. Clone size appears in some rows only: once, few, many, or a class for an expanded clone.

CDR3	DNA	V	J	D	size
CATHGAIRDSPNYGYTF	TGTGCCACTCACGGGGCAATTAGGGACAGTCCTAACTATGGCTACACCTTC	TRBV15	TRBJ1-2	TRBD1	-
CASSELDTRADTQYF	TGTGCCAGCAGTGAATTAGATACCAGAGCAGATACGCAGTATTTT	TRBV2	TRBJ2-3	-	-
CASRLDRYPNQPQHF	TGTGCCAGTAGGCTCGACAGGTACCCCAATCAGCCCCAGCATTTT	TRBV19	TRBJ1-5	-	-
CASSSRGGTGGPQAKNIQYF	TGCGCCAGCAGCTCCCGGGGTGGGACAGGGGGACCACAAGCCAAAAACATTCAGTACTTC	TRBV5-1	TRBJ2-4	TRBD1	-
CASRRHNQPQHF	TGTGCCAGCAGACGCCACAATCAGCCCCAGCATTTT	TRBV6-5	TRBJ1-5	-	-
CASSVSGGAGNEQFF	TGTGCCAGCAGCGTTAGTGGGGGGGCCGGGAATGAGCAGTTCTTC	TRBV12-1	TRBJ2-1	-	few
CASSYGLAGVRYF	TGTGCCAGCAGTTACGGACTAGCGGGGGTGCGCTACTTC	TRBV5-4	TRBJ2-7	TRBD2	-
CASSLTRPGLGTEAFF	TGTGCCAGCAGCTTAACGCGCCCAGGGTTAGGCACTGAAGCTTTCTTT	TRBV7-3	TRBJ1-1	-	many
CASTRTGVGYGYTF	TGTGCCAGCACAAGGACAGGGGTCGGCTATGGCTACACCTTC	TRBV6-6	TRBJ1-2	TRBD1	-
CASSPRLVGGPSHNEQFF	TGTGCCAGCAGCCCCAGACTAGTGGGGGGCCCTTCTCACAATGAGCAGTTCTTC	TRBV3-1/TRBV3-2	TRBJ2-1	-	-
CASSLQVNNYNEQFF	TGTGCCAGCAGCCTACAGGTAAACAACTACAATGAGCAGTTCTTC	TRBV27	TRBJ2-1	-	-
CASSEAGTVQPQHF	TGTGCCAGCAGTGAAGCGGGGACAGTTCAGCCCCAGCATTTT	TRBV6-1	TRBJ1-5	TRBD1	once
CASSIVGATTDTQYF	TGTGCCAGTAGTATAGTGGGGGCCACCACAGATACGCAGTATTTT	TRBV19	TRBJ2-3	-	-
CASSSTVSPLHF	TGTGCCAGCAGCTCGACCGTCTCACCCCTCCACTTT	TRBV7-8	TRBJ1-6	-	-
CASSPPYGEKLFF	TGTGCCAGCAGCCCTCCTTATGGGGAAAAACTGTTTTTT	TRBV7-2	TRBJ1-4	-	-
CASSVGGGGIQYF	TGTGCCAGCAGCGTAGGGGGTGGCGGCATTCAGTACTTC	TRBV9	TRBJ2-4	-	-
CASSANYEQYF	TGTGCCAGCAGTGCGAACTACGAGCAGTACTTC	TRBV12-3/TRBV12-4	TRBJ2-7	-	-
CAWLGQNQPQHF	TGTGCATGGCTGGGACAGAATCAGCCCCAGCATTTT	TRBV19	TRBJ1-5	TRBD1	-
CASSLSSGKLFF	TGTGCCAGCAGCTTAAGCAGTGGAAAACTGTTTTTT	TRBV7-3	TRBJ1-4	-	-
CAWSPLRGDSPLHF	TGTGCCTGGAGTCCCCTTCGAGGGGATTCACCCCTCCACTTT	TRBV30	TRBJ1-6	-	-
CASSLGGVDYGYTF	TGTGCCAGCAGCTTGGGAGGGGTCGACTATGGCTACACCTTC	TRBV5-6	TRBJ1-2	-	-
CASSSQLLDRASGGYTF	TGTGCCAGCAGCTCCCAACTGCTCGACAGGGCAAGCGGTGGCTACACCTTC	TRBV3-1/TRBV3-2	TRBJ1-2	TRBD1	-
CASSPLSGAYLPSETQYF	TGTGCCAGCAGCCCTCTCTCCGGGGCCTACCTTCCCTCAGAGACCCAGTACTTC	TRBV7-6	TRBJ2-5	-	-
CASSPDSTGDRDF	TGTGCCAGCTCGCCGGACAGCACAGGAGACAGGGACTTC	TRBV18	TRBJ2-7	TRBD1	-
CASSGASGGQGYEQYF	TGTGCCAGCAGTGGGGCCTCGGGGGGACAGGGCTACGAGCAGTACTTC	TRBV2	TRBJ2-7	TRBD1	-
CASSPSQNTEAFF	TGTGCCAGCTCACCCAGTCAGAACACTGAAGCTTTCTTT	TRBV18	TRBJ1-1	-	once
CAISAARVTGELFF	TGTGCCATCAGTGCGGCCAGGGTGACCGGGGAGCTGTTTTTT	TRBV10-3	TRBJ2-2	-	-
CASSLGAEQETQYF	TGTGCCAGCAGCTTGGGGGCGGAGCAAGAGACCCAGTACTTC	TRBV5-4	TRBJ2-5	-	-
CASSSQSSFGGASYEQYF	TGTGCCAGCAGCTCACAATCCTCGTTTGGTGGGGCGTCCTACGAGCAGTACTTC	TRBV7-6	TRBJ2-7	-	-
CASSPRLGEQYF	TGTGCCAGCAGCCCCCGCCTCGGGGAGCAGTACTTC	TRBV7-9	TRBJ2-7	-	-
CASSSRQGAETQYF	TGTGCCAGCAGCTCCCGACAGGGGGCAGAGACCCAGTACTTC	TRBV5-8	TRBJ2-5	TRBD1	-
CAKPVPQYTNEQFF	TGTGCCAAGCCCGTCCCCCAATATACCAATGAGCAGTTCTTC	TRBV21-1	TRBJ2-1	-	-
CASSWQGLEDQPQHF	TGTGCCAGCAGCTGGCAGGGGTTAGAGGATCAGCCCCAGCATTTT	TRBV11-2	TRBJ1-5	-	-
CASSLREGIQETQYF	TGTGCCAGCAGCCTACGTGAAGGCATCCAAGAGACCCAGTACTTC	TRBV13	TRBJ2-5	-	-
CASSLVTGNYGYTF	TGTGCCAGCAGCTTAGTGACGGGAAACTATGGCTACACCTTC	TRBV7-9	TRBJ1-2	-	-
CASSALKGGANEKLFF	TGTGCCAGCAGCGCACTTAAAGGGGGAGCTAATGAAAAACTGTTTTTT	TRBV9	TRBJ1-4	-	once
CASRGRGNEQYF	TGTGCCAGCAGAGGCAGGGGCAACGAGCAGTACTTC	TRBV7-3	TRBJ2-7	-	once
CAKILFGTVGSPLHF	TGTGCCAAAATCCTATTCGGGACAGTCGGTTCACCCCTCCACTTT	TRBV10-3	TRBJ1-6	TRBD1	-
CASSLAASAPYGYTF	TGTGCCAGCAGCTTAGCGGCCTCGGCTCCCTATGGCTACACCTTC	TRBV7-8	TRBJ1-2	-	-
CASSRLDRGDTEAFF	TGTGCCAGCAGTCGCCTCGACAGGGGCGACACTGAAGCTTTCTTT	TRBV28	TRBJ1-1	TRBD1	-
CASGVGYSGNTIYF	TGTGCCAGCGGGGTGGGTTACTCTGGAAACACCATATATTTT	TRBV6-5	TRBJ1-3	-	-
CSVSGGYTGELFF	TGCAGTGTTAGTGGGGGGTACACCGGGGAGCTGTTTTTT	TRBV20-1	TRBJ2-2	-	few
CASSLGEINEKLFF	TGTGCCAGCAGCTTAGGGGAGATCAATGAAAAACTGTTTTTT	TRBV7-8	TRBJ1-4	-	-
CASSFFGRSNEQYF	TGTGCCAGCAGTTTTTTCGGTAGGAGTAACGAGCAGTACTTC	TRBV28	TRBJ2-7	-	-
CASSATGQWPEAFF	TGTGCCAGCAGTGCGACGGGACAGTGGCCTGAAGCTTTCTTT	TRBV25-1	TRBJ1-1	TRBD1	-
CASSSGTGGADTQYF	TGTGCCAGCAGCTCCGGGACAGGGGGAGCAGATACGCAGTATTTT	TRBV7-7	TRBJ2-3	TRBD1	-
CASSLLGNLRELFF	TGTGCCAGCAGCTTACTCGGGAATCTTCGGGAGCTGTTTTTT	TRBV11-2	TRBJ2-2	-	-
CAWSVPSGGYEQYF	TGTGCCTGGAGTGTACCTAGCGGGGGTTACGAGCAGTACTTC	TRBV30	TRBJ2-7	TRBD2	once
CASSLRLVGYTF	TGTGCCAGCAGTTTACGGTTGGTTGGCTACACCTTC	TRBV28	TRBJ1-2	-	-
CAWDQGLQETQYF	TGTGCCTGGGATCAGGGACTCCAAGAGACCCAGTACTTC	TRBV30	TRBJ2-5	-	-
CASSSWGAGEQYF	TGTGCCAGCAGTTCTTGGGGGGCGGGGGAGCAGTACTTC	TRBV27	TRBJ2-7	-	-
CASSLFGEVTNEKLFF	TGCGCCAGCAGTCTCTTCGGGGAAGTAACTAATGAAAAACTGTTTTTT	TRBV4-1	TRBJ1-4	-	-
CASSVDLGGPGEQYF	TGTGCCAGCAGCGTAGATCTGGGGGGGCCTGGCGAGCAGTACTTC	TRBV9	TRBJ2-7	-	-
CASSLWAFRARSTDTQYF	TGTGCCAGCAGTTTATGGGCGTTTAGAGCGAGGAGCACAGATACGCAGTATTTT	TRBV28	TRBJ2-3	-	-
CASSPKGTGGDEQFF	TGCGCCAGCAGCCCGAAAGGGACAGGGGGCGACGAGCAGTTCTTC	TRBV5-1	TRBJ2-1	TRBD1	-
CASSPQPDKYYGYTF	TGTGCCAGCTCACCACAGCCGGACAAGTACTATGGCTACACCTTC	TRBV18	TRBJ1-2	-	-
CASSQSRGTSWTDTQYF	TGCGCCAGCAGTCAATCGCGGGGGACAAGTTGGACAGATACGCAGTATTTT	TRBV23-1	TRBJ2-3	-	-